These 15 T cell receptor beta chains originate from one sample sequenced in a study of cytomegalovirus exposure and HLA in healthy donors. Assay used: immunoSEQ multiplex PCR; TCRdb lists only in-frame clones, some missing. The data show about 240,000 clones, around 88% seen once. Sequenced sample: PBMCs. The receptors here all came from a woman aged 25 to 39 in good health and CMV-seropositive.

This sequence joins TRBV9 and TRBJ2-5; TRBD2 matches at 14 bases. This CDR3 is built from 17 residues. The V gene end was trimmed by 4 bases and the J gene end by 4 bases; junction bases not matched to a gene: 9. Germline CDR1 and CDR2: SGDLS and YYNGEE. The CDR3, as DNA: TGTGCCAGCAGCCCACCGGGACTAGCGGGAGTCGGAGAGACCCAGTACTTC. Translation gives CASSPPGLAGVGETQYF.

This rearrangement joins TRBV4-1 to TRBJ2-1, with 7 nucleotides matching TRBD2. Germline values: CDR1 MGHRA, CDR2 YSYEKL. The ends lost 0 bases at V and 6 bases at J; junction bases unmatched: 5. The CDR3 is made up of 15 amino acids. DNA of the CDR3: TGCGCCAGCAGCCAAGACGGGGAGGGCCCCAATGAGCAGTTCTTC. As protein: CASSQDGEGPNEQFF.

This chain joins TRBV2 and TRBJ2-1; 11 bases line up with TRBD2. The CDR3 consists of 15 residues. J was trimmed by 9 bases and V by 8 bases; bases with no gene match: 12. Germline V lookup: CDR1 SNHLY, CDR2 FYNNEI. The chain's CDR3 is CASSWVAGGPREQFF. The CDR3 DNA sequence: TGTGCCAGCTCTTGGGTAGCGGGAGGGCCTCGTGAGCAGTTCTTC.

Of note for this clone: This CDR3 fails to terminate in the conserved phenylalanine or tryptophan, so it likely reflects a read error. The chain employs TRBV27 and TRBJ1-1; TRBD1 might be the D (6 bases). There are 15 residues in the CDR3. From germline, CDR1 is MNHEY and CDR2 SMNVEV (reference sequence). The V gene lost 1 base and the J gene lost 1 base, with 10 bases spanning the gap. This chain's CDR3 is CASSLYAGANTEAFL. In nucleotides, the CDR3 is TGTGCCAGCAGTTTATATGCAGGGGCGAACACTGAAGCTTTCCTT.

The chain employs TRBV5-1 and TRBJ2-7; TRBD2 matches at 12 bases. CDR3 length: 18 residues. J gave up 0 bases and V 2 bases, and 9 bases lay outside the gene matches. Germline values: CDR1 SGHRS, CDR2 YFSETQ. CDR3 nucleotide sequence: TGCGCCAGCAGCTTCTCGGGCCTAGCGGGAGGGACCTCCTACGAGCAGTACTTC. Its protein product is CASSFSGLAGGTSYEQYF.

The chain employs TRBV29-1 and TRBJ1-1, with 8 bases identical to TRBD1. The CDR3 is 13 residues long. Germline loops: CDR1 SQVTM, CDR2 ANQGSEA. The V and J ends lost 7 bases and 2 bases, in that order; junction bases with no gene match: 6. Here the CDR3 DNA reads TGCAGCGCAACAGGGGGGGGAAACACTGAAGCTTTCTTT. It yields the protein CSATGGGNTEAFF.

V and J are TRBV6-5 and TRBJ2-7; D not resolved. CDR3 size: 13 residues. With 2 bases removed from V and 1 base from J, the gap between germline ends came to 6 bases. CDR1 is MNHEY and CDR2 is SVGAGI in the germline V gene. The DNA for the CDR3 is TGTGCCAGCAGTTACGGCCTTTCCTACGAGCAGTACTTC. This encodes CASSYGLSYEQYF.

The rearrangement joins TRBV15 to TRBJ2-5; 11 bases fit TRBD1. Germline V gene sequence: CDR1 LNHNV, CDR2 YYDKDF (reference sequence). V shed 3 bases and J 5 bases; nucleotides not matched to a gene: 8. CDR3 length: 16 amino acids. CDR3: CATSRGGTGGGETQYF. CDR3 nucleotides: TGTGCCACCAGCAGGGGAGGGACAGGGGGAGGCGAGACCCAGTACTTC.

The CDR3 DNA reads TGCGCCAGCAGCTTGCAGCTAGCGGGAGTAAATGAGCAGTTCTTC. It codes for CASSLQLAGVNEQFF. V gene TRBV5-1 combines with J gene TRBJ2-1; 10 bases are a match to TRBD2. V was clipped by 1 base and J by 7 bases; unmatched bases: 5. CDR1 SGHRS and CDR2 YFSETQ come from the germline V gene. The CDR3 is 15 amino acids.

The chain is built from TRBV6-5 and TRBJ1-2, with D possibly being TRBD1 (6 bases). The CDR3 covers 13 residues. V shed 6 bases and J shed 8 bases, with 16 bases lying between them. From germline, CDR1 is MNHEY and CDR2 SVGAGI. The CDR3 here is CASSPDRPPGYTF. In nucleotides, the CDR3 is TGTGCCAGCAGCCCAGACAGGCCCCCCGGCTACACCTTC.

This chain joins TRBV29-1 and TRBJ2-1; 11 bases match TRBD2. The CDR3 spans 15 residues. Germline CDR1 reads SQVTM; CDR2 reads ANQGSEA. With V trimmed by 6 bases and J by 8 bases, 12 bases remained unmatched. CDR3 amino acids: CSVDGLAGRGDEQFF. The CDR3, as DNA: TGCAGCGTGGATGGACTAGCGGGTCGGGGCGATGAGCAGTTCTTC.

The chain joins TRBV28 to TRBJ1-1, with 8 positions matching TRBD1. J lost 5 bases, V lost 5 bases, and 13 bases had no gene match. CDR1 MDHEN and CDR2 SYDVKM come from the germline V gene. The CDR3 totals 16 residues. The CDR3 DNA reads as TGTGCCAGCAGTCCCCAGGGGGCGAGGAGAGGGACTGAAGCTTTCTTT. Its protein product is CASSPQGARRGTEAFF.

The V gene is TRBV4-1, the J gene TRBJ2-7, with 7 positions matching TRBD2. CDR1 MGHRA and CDR2 YSYEKL come from the germline V gene. The CDR3 runs 16 residues. V trimming: 4 bases; J trimming: 4 bases; junction bases outside the gene matches: 13. The chain's CDR3 is CASSRPLPSGEYEQYF. The CDR3 DNA follows: TGCGCCAGCAGCCGACCCCTGCCTAGCGGAGAGTACGAGCAGTACTTC.

The sample holds a few counts of this clone. V and J are TRBV5-1 and TRBJ1-1; 7 bases are shared with TRBD1. CDR1 is SGHRS, CDR2 YFSETQ, per germline. The CDR3 has 14 residues. V trimming: 6 bases; J trimming: 2 bases; junction bases outside the gene matches: 7. CDR3 sequence: CASTSGTANTEAFF. The CDR3 region has the DNA TGCGCCAGCACCTCCGGGACAGCCAACACTGAAGCTTTCTTT.

A single count supports this clone. This sequence joins TRBV5-8 and TRBJ2-5; D uncertain. The CDR3 consists of 15 residues. The germline V gene encodes CDR1 SGHTS and CDR2 YDEGEE. The V gene lost 1 base and the J gene lost 3 bases, with 13 bases spanning the gap. The CDR3 DNA reads as TGTGCCAGCAGCTTGTGGAGCACCCCGAAAGAGACCCAGTACTTC. Translating gives CASSLWSTPKETQYF.